A selection of T cell receptor beta chains follows, all from one sample in a study of shared clonotypes between healthy human individuals. Here immunoSEQ multiplex PCR was the method, and the copy in TCRdb shows in-frame clones only, minus some. The sample carries hundreds of thousands of clones, around 72% recorded once. The sequenced sample consisted of memory CD4+ T cells sorted from blood. The receptors originated from a woman in her 30s in good health. CDR3s include the opening cysteine and the closing phenylalanine or tryptophan. A D gene is named only where the DNA matches it firmly. Expanded clones get a size class; other rows say once, few or many, or leave the size out.

j_call: TRBJ2-5; d_call: TRBD2; v_call: TRBV4-1; clone_size: .; cdr3_nt: TGCGCCAGCAGCCTAGCCCAGGGAGCGGGGGTCCAAGAGACCCAGTACTTC; cdr3_aa: CASSLAQGAGVQETQYF
j_call: TRBJ1-1; d_call: .; v_call: TRBV4-1; clone_size: .; cdr3_nt: TGCGCCAGCAGCCAAGAGGCCCGAGGCACTGAAGCTTTCTTT; cdr3_aa: CASSQEARGTEAFF
j_call: TRBJ2-3; d_call: .; v_call: TRBV19; clone_size: .; cdr3_nt: TGTGCCAGTAACCACTTGAGGGGAGCCACAGATACGCAGTATTTT; cdr3_aa: CASNHLRGATDTQYF
j_call: TRBJ1-5; d_call: .; v_call: TRBV10-2; clone_size: .; cdr3_nt: TGCGCCAGCAGTGAGCTCAGCAATCAGCCCCAGCATTTT; cdr3_aa: CASSELSNQPQHF
j_call: TRBJ1-5; d_call: .; v_call: TRBV5-8; clone_size: .; cdr3_nt: TGTGCCAGCAGCTTGGATGCTAGTCAGCCCCAGCATTTT; cdr3_aa: CASSLDASQPQHF
j_call: TRBJ2-1; d_call: .; v_call: TRBV5-1; clone_size: .; cdr3_nt: TGCGCCAGCAGCTTAAGTCATTCCTCCTACAATGAGCAGTTCTTC; cdr3_aa: CASSLSHSSYNEQFF
j_call: TRBJ1-4; d_call: TRBD1; v_call: TRBV7-2; clone_size: .; cdr3_nt: TGTGCCAGCAGCATCGACAGGGTATCAGGGAAACTGTTTTTT; cdr3_aa: CASSIDRVSGKLFF
j_call: TRBJ2-6; d_call: .; v_call: TRBV5-5; clone_size: .; cdr3_nt: TGTGCCAGCAGCTTTCACAGTAGCCTGTCTGGGGCCAACGTCCTGACTTTC; cdr3_aa: CASSFHSSLSGANVLTF
j_call: TRBJ1-2; d_call: .; v_call: TRBV6-1; clone_size: .; cdr3_nt: TGTGCCAGCACCCCTGGGTCGGGGGTCGATGGCTACACCTTC; cdr3_aa: CASTPGSGVDGYTF
j_call: TRBJ2-1; d_call: TRBD2; v_call: TRBV7-2; clone_size: .; cdr3_nt: TGTGCCAGCCGACTAGCGGGAGGGTACAATGAGCAGTTCTTC; cdr3_aa: CASRLAGGYNEQFF
j_call: TRBJ1-4; d_call: TRBD1; v_call: TRBV11-2; clone_size: .; cdr3_nt: TGTGCCAGCAGCTTAGCCACCGGGACAGGGAATGAAAAACTGTTTTTT; cdr3_aa: CASSLATGTGNEKLFF
j_call: TRBJ2-1; d_call: TRBD2; v_call: TRBV14; clone_size: .; cdr3_nt: TGTGCCAGCAGCCAAGTCGGAGCGGGAGTAATCTTC; cdr3_aa: CASSQVGAGVIF
j_call: TRBJ1-2; d_call: .; v_call: TRBV5-5; clone_size: .; cdr3_nt: TGTGCCAGCAGCTCCGGGGGCGACTATGGCTACACCTTC; cdr3_aa: CASSSGGDYGYTF
j_call: TRBJ2-7; d_call: .; v_call: TRBV7-9; clone_size: .; cdr3_nt: TGTGCCAGCAGCTCGAGGACCGATACCTACGAGCAGTACTTC; cdr3_aa: CASSSRTDTYEQYF
j_call: TRBJ1-4; d_call: .; v_call: TRBV7-6; clone_size: once; cdr3_nt: TGTGCCAGCAGCTTAGGCTCGGGGCCTAATGAAAAACTGTTTTTT; cdr3_aa: CASSLGSGPNEKLFF
j_call: TRBJ2-2; d_call: TRBD2; v_call: TRBV2; clone_size: .; cdr3_nt: TGTGCCAGCACTCGGGCCCTAGCGGAAGGCGGGGAGCTGTTTTTT; cdr3_aa: CASTRALAEGGELFF
j_call: TRBJ1-4; d_call: .; v_call: TRBV28; clone_size: .; cdr3_nt: TGTGCAGTTGAAGGGGAAGATGAAAAACTGTTTTTT; cdr3_aa: CAVEGEDEKLFF
j_call: TRBJ2-1; d_call: TRBD2; v_call: TRBV5-1; clone_size: .; cdr3_nt: TGCGCCAGCAGCTTGACTAGCGGCTCCTACAATGAGCAGTTCTTC; cdr3_aa: CASSLTSGSYNEQFF
j_call: TRBJ2-5; d_call: TRBD1; v_call: TRBV18; clone_size: once; cdr3_nt: TGTGCCAGCTCACCACCACAGGGGCGTAGGACCCAGTACTTC; cdr3_aa: CASSPPQGRRTQYF
j_call: TRBJ1-3; d_call: .; v_call: TRBV5-4; clone_size: .; cdr3_nt: TGTGCCAGCAGCCCCGACAGGTTCTCTGGAAACACCATATATTTT; cdr3_aa: CASSPDRFSGNTIYF
j_call: TRBJ2-7; d_call: .; v_call: TRBV18; clone_size: once; cdr3_nt: TGTGCCAGCTCTCTATTAGGGGCCACAGGGTACTACGAGCAGTACTTC; cdr3_aa: CASSLLGATGYYEQYF
j_call: TRBJ1-1; d_call: .; v_call: TRBV12-2; clone_size: .; cdr3_nt: TGTGCAAGTCGCTTACGGTACGGAACTGAAGCTTTCTTT; cdr3_aa: CASRLRYGTEAFF
j_call: TRBJ2-2; d_call: .; v_call: TRBV6-6; clone_size: .; cdr3_nt: TGTGCCAGCAGTTCCCGATGGAACACCGGGGAGCTGTTTTTT; cdr3_aa: CASSSRWNTGELFF
j_call: TRBJ2-3; d_call: TRBD2; v_call: TRBV25-1; clone_size: .; cdr3_nt: TGTGCCAGCAGTGAACTGGGCGGGGGAGGCACAGATACGCAGTATTTT; cdr3_aa: CASSELGGGGTDTQYF
j_call: TRBJ1-1; d_call: .; v_call: TRBV28; clone_size: .; cdr3_nt: TGTGCCAGCAGTTTGGTTAACAGGAACACTGAAGCTTTCTTT; cdr3_aa: CASSLVNRNTEAFF
j_call: TRBJ1-1; d_call: .; v_call: TRBV20-1; clone_size: .; cdr3_nt: TGCAGTGCTAGAGGGGCGGTAGAAGCTTTCTTT; cdr3_aa: CSARGAVEAFF
j_call: TRBJ2-6; d_call: TRBD2; v_call: TRBV28; clone_size: .; cdr3_nt: TGTGCCAGCAGTTCGTCTAGCGGGAGGGCATATGGGGCCAACGTCCTGACTTTC; cdr3_aa: CASSSSSGRAYGANVLTF
j_call: TRBJ1-5; d_call: .; v_call: TRBV6-1; clone_size: .; cdr3_nt: TGTGCCAGCACGAAGGAAAGCAATCAGCCCCAGCATTTT; cdr3_aa: CASTKESNQPQHF
j_call: TRBJ2-3; d_call: .; v_call: TRBV5-1; clone_size: .; cdr3_nt: TGCGCCAGCAGCTTGCAGAGAGATACGCAGTATTTT; cdr3_aa: CASSLQRDTQYF
j_call: TRBJ2-7; d_call: .; v_call: TRBV18; clone_size: .; cdr3_nt: TGTGCCAGCTCACCACCGAGCGGCTCCTACGAGCAGTACTTC; cdr3_aa: CASSPPSGSYEQYF
j_call: TRBJ2-5; d_call: .; v_call: TRBV29-1; clone_size: .; cdr3_nt: TGCAGCGTGCAGGGGGGAAAAGAGACCCAGTACTTC; cdr3_aa: CSVQGGKETQYF
j_call: TRBJ1-5; d_call: TRBD1; v_call: TRBV6-5; clone_size: few; cdr3_nt: TGTGCCAGCAGCCGGGACAGGGCGGGGCAGCCCCAGCATTTT; cdr3_aa: CASSRDRAGQPQHF
j_call: TRBJ2-1; d_call: .; v_call: TRBV11-3; clone_size: .; cdr3_nt: TGTGCCAGCGGGCAGGGCTCCTACAATGAGCAGTTCTTC; cdr3_aa: CASGQGSYNEQFF
j_call: TRBJ2-3; d_call: TRBD1; v_call: TRBV4-1; clone_size: .; cdr3_nt: TGCGCCAGCAGCCAGGCGGGGACAGGGGGCGGCGATACGCAGTATTTT; cdr3_aa: CASSQAGTGGGDTQYF
j_call: TRBJ2-2; d_call: .; v_call: TRBV28; clone_size: .; cdr3_nt: TGTGCCAGCAGTTTGGGGGGACAGATGCTTGGCGGGGAGCTGTTTTTT; cdr3_aa: CASSLGGQMLGGELFF
j_call: TRBJ2-7; d_call: .; v_call: TRBV11-2; clone_size: many; cdr3_nt: TGTGCCAGCAGCTTAGTTGCGGGGTTCTCCTACGAGCAGTACTTC; cdr3_aa: CASSLVAGFSYEQYF
j_call: TRBJ1-1; d_call: .; v_call: TRBV2; clone_size: .; cdr3_nt: TGTGCCAGCAGTGAAGTAGGGTATATAGTTCCTGAAGCTTTCTTT; cdr3_aa: CASSEVGYIVPEAFF
j_call: TRBJ2-1; d_call: TRBD2; v_call: TRBV5-1; clone_size: once; cdr3_nt: TGCGCCAGCAGCCCTACTAGCGGTTCGGGGGATGAGCAGTTCTTC; cdr3_aa: CASSPTSGSGDEQFF
j_call: TRBJ2-7; d_call: TRBD1; v_call: TRBV4-2; clone_size: .; cdr3_nt: TGTGCCAGCAGCCAAGAATCGGACAGGACCTACGAGCAGTACTTC; cdr3_aa: CASSQESDRTYEQYF
j_call: TRBJ1-2; d_call: .; v_call: TRBV6-1; clone_size: .; cdr3_nt: TGTGTCTCAGAGAGAGGGGAGGGGCAGCATGGCTACACCTTC; cdr3_aa: CVSERGEGQHGYTF
j_call: TRBJ1-1; d_call: .; v_call: TRBV5-1; clone_size: .; cdr3_nt: TGCGCCAGCAGCTTGGGGAGGGACACTGAAGCTTTCTTT; cdr3_aa: CASSLGRDTEAFF
j_call: TRBJ2-1; d_call: TRBD2; v_call: TRBV5-1; clone_size: .; cdr3_nt: TGCGCCAGCAGCTCGCAGACTAGCGGGAGTTACAATGAGCAGTTCTTC; cdr3_aa: CASSSQTSGSYNEQFF
j_call: TRBJ2-3; d_call: TRBD1; v_call: TRBV29-1; clone_size: once; cdr3_nt: TGCAGCGTTGAGAAGACAGGGCGCACAGATACGCAGTATTTT; cdr3_aa: CSVEKTGRTDTQYF
j_call: TRBJ2-1; d_call: .; v_call: TRBV7-2; clone_size: .; cdr3_nt: TGTGCCAGCAGCTTGCAGGGGGCGGGAGATGAGCAGTTCTTC; cdr3_aa: CASSLQGAGDEQFF
j_call: TRBJ1-6; d_call: .; v_call: TRBV4-1; clone_size: .; cdr3_nt: TGCGCCAGCAGCCAATGGGGGACACAGGGTAATAATTCACCCCTCCACTTT; cdr3_aa: CASSQWGTQGNNSPLHF